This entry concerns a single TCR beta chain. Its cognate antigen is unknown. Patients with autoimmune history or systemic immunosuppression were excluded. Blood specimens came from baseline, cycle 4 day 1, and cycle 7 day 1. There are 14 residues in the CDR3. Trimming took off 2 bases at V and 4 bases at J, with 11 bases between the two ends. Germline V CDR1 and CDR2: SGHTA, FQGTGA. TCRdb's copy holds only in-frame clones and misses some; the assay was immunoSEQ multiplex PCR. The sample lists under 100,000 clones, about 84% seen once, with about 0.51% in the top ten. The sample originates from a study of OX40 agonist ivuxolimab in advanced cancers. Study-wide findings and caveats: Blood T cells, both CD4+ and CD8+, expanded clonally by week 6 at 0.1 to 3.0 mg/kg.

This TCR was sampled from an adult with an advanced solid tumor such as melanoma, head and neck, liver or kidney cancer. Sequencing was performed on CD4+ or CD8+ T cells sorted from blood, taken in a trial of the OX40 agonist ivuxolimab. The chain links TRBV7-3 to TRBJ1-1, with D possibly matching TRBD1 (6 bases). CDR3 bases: TGTGCCAGCAGCTTACAGGGGCTAAGCACTGAAGCTTTCTTT. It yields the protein CASSLQGLSTEAFF.